The entry below describes one T cell receptor beta chain. The antigen is unknown. The sample belongs to a study of somatic mutations in cytotoxic T cells in rheumatoid arthritis. The protocol was immunoSEQ multiplex PCR, while the TCRdb copy is restricted to in-frame clones and leaves out a portion. The repertoire has tens of thousands of clones, about 77% of them found once; the top ten carry approximately 10%. The V end lost 3 bases, the J end lost 6 bases, and 14 bases lay between the germline ends. This CDR3 has 14 residues. The germline V gene encodes CDR1 SGHAT and CDR2 FQDESV (reference sequence). Regarding the study as a whole: The top CD8+ clone topped 20% of CD8+ cells in about an eighth of the roughly 65 patients.

The sequenced sample consisted of CD8+ T cells sorted from blood. This receptor was obtained from an adult with rheumatoid arthritis. The rearrangement uses TRBV11-1 and TRBJ1-1; possibly TRBD1 for D (5 bases). The CDR3 here is CASSLDNRIAEAFF. The DNA of the CDR3 is TGTGCCAGCAGCTTGGATAACAGGATCGCTGAAGCTTTCTTT.